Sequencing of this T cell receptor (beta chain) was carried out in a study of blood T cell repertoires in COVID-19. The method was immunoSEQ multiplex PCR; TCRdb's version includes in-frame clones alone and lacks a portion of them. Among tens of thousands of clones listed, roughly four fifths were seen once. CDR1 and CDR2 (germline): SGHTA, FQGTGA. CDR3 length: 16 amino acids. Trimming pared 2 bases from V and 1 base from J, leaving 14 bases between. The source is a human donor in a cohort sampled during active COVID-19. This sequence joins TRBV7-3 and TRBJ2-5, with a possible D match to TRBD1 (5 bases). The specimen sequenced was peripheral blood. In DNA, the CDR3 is TGTGCCAGCAGCTTAGGTCTGGGGCAGCCCCAAGAGACCCAGTACTTC. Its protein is CASSLGLGQPQETQYF.